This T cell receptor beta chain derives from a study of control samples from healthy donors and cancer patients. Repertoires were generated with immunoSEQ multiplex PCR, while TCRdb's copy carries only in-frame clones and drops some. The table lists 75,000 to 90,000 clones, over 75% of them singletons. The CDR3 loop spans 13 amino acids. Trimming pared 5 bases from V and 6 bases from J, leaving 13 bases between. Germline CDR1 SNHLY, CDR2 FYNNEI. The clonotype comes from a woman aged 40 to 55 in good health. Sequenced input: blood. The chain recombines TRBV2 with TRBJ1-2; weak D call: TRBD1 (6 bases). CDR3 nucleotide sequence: TGTGCCAGCAGTAACAGGGAAGAGGATGGCTACACCTTC. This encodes CASSNREEDGYTF.